One sample yielded the 19 T cell receptor beta chains listed below, sequenced in a study of cytomegalovirus exposure and HLA in healthy donors. Profiling relied on immunoSEQ multiplex PCR, and the TCRdb table lists in-frame clones only, not all of them. The table records some 79,000 clones, around 94% of them present only once. Sequenced material: PBMCs. These receptors originate from a woman aged 18-35 years in good health and CMV-seropositive.

The V gene is TRBV30, the J gene TRBJ1-1, with TRBD1 as a possible D gene (6 bases). Per germline, CDR1 GTSNPN and CDR2 SVGIG (reference sequence). The CDR3 length is 13 residues. V lost 4 bases and J 4 bases, leaving 13 bases between the germline ends. The CDR3: CAWTGQQSTEAFF. The CDR3 coding sequence is TGTGCCTGGACCGGACAGCAGAGCACTGAAGCTTTCTTT. The entire variable domain, with the rest obtained from reference TRBV30 and TRBJ1-1, is as follows: SQTIHQWPATLVQPVGSPLSLECTVEGTSNPNLYWYRQAAGRGLQLLFYSVGIGQISSEVPQNLSASRPQDRQFILSSKKLLLSDSGFYLCAWTGQQSTEAFFGQGTRLTVV.

This chain uses TRBV6-1 with TRBJ2-7, with a possible D match to TRBD2 (6 bases). The CDR3 spans 13 residues. From germline, CDR1 is MNHNS and CDR2 SASEGT. Trimming cost V 5 bases and J 3 bases, with 11 bases left between them. The CDR3 is CASSLGRFYEQYF. The CDR3 coding sequence is TGTGCCAGCAGTCTGGGGAGGTTCTACGAGCAGTACTTC.

V is TRBV10-2 and J is TRBJ2-2, with a possible D match to TRBD2 (6 bases). From germline, CDR1 is WSHSY and CDR2 SAAADI. The V gene lost 2 bases and the J gene lost 6 bases, with 13 bases spanning the gap. CDR3 length: 15 amino acids. The DNA of the CDR3 is TGCGCCAGCAGTGAGCCACTGGAGGGTCCCGGGGAGCTGTTTTTT. Encoded protein: CASSEPLEGPGELFF.

The chain carries TRBV25-1 and TRBJ1-2, with TRBD1 identical over 8 bases. Per germline, CDR1 MGHDK and CDR2 SYGVNS. With V trimmed by 4 bases and J by 4 bases, 2 bases remained unmatched. This CDR3 has 13 residues. The CDR3 nucleotides read TGTGCCAGCAGTGGACAGGGGTCCTATGGCTACACCTTC. Residues: CASSGQGSYGYTF.

The rearrangement links TRBV6-1 to TRBJ1-1; 8 positions match TRBD1. Germline CDR1 reads MNHNS; CDR2 reads SASEGT. This CDR3 spans 15 amino acids. J gave up 0 bases and V 6 bases, and 6 bases lay outside the gene matches. The CDR3 region is CASSARTGMNTEAFF. CDR3 DNA: TGTGCCAGCAGCGCCCGGACAGGGATGAACACTGAAGCTTTCTTT.

The chain links TRBV4-1 to TRBJ1-4, with D unresolved. This CDR3 contains 14 residues. From germline, CDR1 is MGHRA and CDR2 YSYEKL. Trimming removed 8 bases from V and 2 bases from J, with 12 bases in between. The CDR3 spells CASRPEVTNEKLFF. The CDR3 DNA sequence: TGCGCCAGCCGGCCTGAGGTGACTAATGAAAAACTGTTTTTT.

The rearrangement uses TRBV10-2 and TRBJ1-1; 7 positions match TRBD1. Germline V CDR1 and CDR2: WSHSY, SAAADI. This CDR3 comprises 13 residues. The ends lost 8 bases at V and 6 bases at J; junction bases unmatched: 9. The CDR3 sequence: CASRTGVGSEAFF. CDR3 nucleotides: TGCGCCAGCCGAACAGGGGTCGGCTCTGAAGCTTTCTTT.

V is TRBV4-1 and J is TRBJ2-7, with D unclear. The V and J ends lost 1 base and 2 bases respectively, with 9 bases between them. The CDR3 has 14 amino acids. Germline V gene sequence: CDR1 MGHRA, CDR2 YSYEKL. This chain's CDR3 is CASSQVSLAYEQYF. CDR3 nucleotide sequence: TGCGCCAGCAGCCAAGTGTCGCTAGCCTACGAGCAGTACTTC.

This clone was counted a single time. Written as DNA, the CDR3 is TGTGCCAGCAGCTTTGGCCTGAACTACGAGCAGTACTTC. Its protein is CASSFGLNYEQYF. This chain connects TRBV7-2 to TRBJ2-7; no definite D call. V was shortened by 3 bases and J by 3 bases, with 9 bases between the two germline ends. The CDR3 spans 13 residues. Germline lookup yields CDR1 SGHTA and CDR2 FQGNSA. The entire variable domain, with the rest obtained from reference TRBV7-2 and TRBJ2-7, is as follows: GAGVSQSPSNKVTEKGKDVELRCDPISGHTALYWYRQSLGQGLEFLIYFQGNSAPDKSGLPSDRFSAERTGGSVSTLTIQRTQQEDSAVYLCASSFGLNYEQYFGPGTRLTVT.

CDR3 residues: CASSSIEEVPYEQYF. The CDR3 coding sequence is TGTGCCAGCAGCTCTATAGAAGAAGTACCCTACGAGCAGTACTTC. The chain uses TRBV11-2 and TRBJ2-7; D not certain. With 4 bases removed from V and 2 bases from J, the gap between germline ends came to 15 bases. CDR3 size: 15 residues. Germline CDR1 SGHAT, CDR2 FQNNGV.

This clone was seen once. The V gene is TRBV5-4, the J gene TRBJ2-2, with 10 positions matching TRBD1. Losses at the gene ends were 0 bases for V and 4 bases for J; bases not matched to a gene: 0. This CDR3 region has 15 residues. The germline V gene has CDR1 SGHNT and CDR2 YYREEE (reference sequence). The CDR3: CASSLGQGATGELFF. The CDR3 DNA sequence: TGTGCCAGCAGCTTGGGACAGGGGGCCACCGGGGAGCTGTTTTTT.

The chain's CDR3 is CASSQDRGQETQYF. The CDR3 DNA sequence: TGCGCCAGCAGCCAAGATCGGGGGCAAGAGACCCAGTACTTC. The chain couples TRBV4-1 to TRBJ2-5; TRBD2 might be the D (6 bases). V was clipped by 0 bases and J by 2 bases, with 7 bases between them. This CDR3 spans 14 amino acids. Germline V lookup: CDR1 MGHRA, CDR2 YSYEKL.

The chain combines TRBV5-5 with TRBJ2-7; 7 bases map to TRBD1. The ends lost 0 bases at V and 4 bases at J; junction bases unmatched: 4. CDR3 length equals 14 residues. Per the germline V gene, CDR1 is SGHKS and CDR2 is YYEKEE (reference sequence). Written as DNA, the CDR3 is TGTGCCAGCAGCTTGGCACAGGGGCTATACGAGCAGTACTTC. Its protein product is CASSLAQGLYEQYF.

V is TRBV28 and J is TRBJ2-5, with 8 bases matching TRBD1. V was pared by 6 bases and J by 0 bases, with 6 bases of the junction left unmatched. The germline V gene encodes CDR1 MDHEN and CDR2 SYDVKM. The CDR3 extends over 15 amino acids. This CDR3 is CASSSDREDQETQYF. The CDR3 DNA is TGTGCCAGCAGCTCGGACAGGGAAGACCAAGAGACCCAGTACTTC.

The chain couples TRBV30 to TRBJ1-1; no clear D gene. The CDR3 has 15 residues. Germline V CDR1 and CDR2: GTSNPN, SVGIG (reference sequence). V gave up 2 bases and J gave up 2 bases, with 15 bases separating them. CDR3 sequence: CAWSSSTWANTEAFF. The CDR3 DNA is TGTGCCTGGAGTTCCTCGACCTGGGCAAACACTGAAGCTTTCTTT. The full variable domain, in which reference TRBV30 and TRBJ1-1 provide the parts outside the CDR3, is SQTIHQWPATLVQPVGSPLSLECTVEGTSNPNLYWYRQAAGRGLQLLFYSVGIGQISSEVPQNLSASRPQDRQFILSSKKLLLSDSGFYLCAWSSSTWANTEAFFGQGTRLTVV.

This rearrangement joins TRBV6-5 to TRBJ1-2; 8 bases match TRBD1. Germline V gives CDR1 MNHEY, CDR2 SVGAGI. Trimming cost V 4 bases and J 5 bases; bases outside gene matches: 3. This CDR3 is built from 13 residues. CDR3 loop: CASSSGQGYGYTF. Written as DNA, the CDR3 is TGTGCCAGCAGTTCCGGACAGGGTTATGGCTACACCTTC.

V and J are TRBV5-1 and TRBJ1-3, with no clear D. Germline CDR1 SGHRS, CDR2 YFSETQ. The CDR3 consists of 15 residues. Trimming stripped 0 bases from V and 3 bases from J, with 10 bases between. The CDR3 loop reads CASSLGHEFGNTIYF. CDR3 in DNA: TGCGCCAGCAGCTTGGGTCACGAGTTTGGAAACACCATATATTTT.

The chain employs TRBV5-4 and TRBJ2-7, with 7 bases lining up with TRBD1. Germline V lookup: CDR1 SGHNT, CDR2 YYREEE (reference sequence). This CDR3 has 16 residues. The V gene end was trimmed by 4 bases and the J gene end by 2 bases; junction bases not matched to a gene: 12. The CDR3 here is CASSINTPRGPYEQYF. CDR3 DNA: TGTGCCAGCAGCATCAACACCCCAAGGGGGCCCTACGAGCAGTACTTC. The complete variable domain, with remaining parts taken from reference TRBV5-4 and TRBJ2-7, reads ETGVTQSPTHLIKTRGQQVTLRCSSQSGHNTVSWYQQALGQGPQFIFQYYREEENGRGNFPPRFSGLQFPNYSSELNVNALELDDSALYLCASSINTPRGPYEQYFGPGTRLTVT.

This chain connects TRBV5-6 to TRBJ2-1; weak D call: TRBD1 (6 bases). In germline, CDR1 is SGHDT, CDR2 YYEEEE. The CDR3 extends over 15 amino acids. Trimming pared 4 bases from V and 9 bases from J, leaving 20 bases between. The CDR3 DNA reads TGTGCCAGCAGCCAACGACAAGAACTACAGGGTGAGCAGTTCTTC. Translation gives CASSQRQELQGEQFF.